This TCR beta chain was recovered during a study of T-cell memory formation after mild COVID-19. A few counts support this clonotype. CDR1 and CDR2 from the germline V gene are SEHNR and FQNEAQ (reference sequence). Losses at the gene ends were 5 bases for V and 7 bases for J; bases not matched to a gene: 9. The CDR3 covers 14 residues. TCRdb re-called the 5' RACE reads through MiXCR, storing one row per CDR3 protein. The sample contains 300,000 to 350,000 distinct CDR3 sequences, roughly 13% of which appear only once. This rearrangement joins TRBV7-9 to TRBJ1-2; TRBD1 aligns across 8 bases. Sequencing was carried out using PBMCs or a T cell subset sorted from them (not recorded which). This sequence was found in a man between 18 and 29 years old who had mild COVID-19 (a few samples of this study predate the infection). Cell type and time point are not known. The DNA for the CDR3 is TGTGCCAGCAGCCGTTCCGGGACAGGCGCTGGCTACACCTTC. Translation gives CASSRSGTGAGYTF. The entire variable domain, with the rest obtained from reference TRBV7-9 and TRBJ1-2, is as follows: DTGVSQNPRHKITKRGQNVTFRCDPISEHNRLYWYRQTLGQGPEFLTYFQNEAQLEKSRLLSDRFSAERPKGSFSTLEIQRTEQGDSAMYLCASSRSGTGAGYTFGSGTRLTVV.